The rows below give T cell receptor beta chains drawn from one sample of a study of T cell repertoires in cytomegalovirus infection. TCRdb reanalysed the reads using MiXCR and keeps one entry per CDR3 protein. The repertoire includes some 220,000 distinct CDR3 sequences, about 5.9% of them detected once, and under 7.5% sits in the top ten. The specimen sequenced was PBMCs. The receptors were sampled from a human donor in good health (CMV status not recorded). Some clones in this sample may be carry-over from other donors' samples. Both conserved end residues are part of each CDR3. A D gene is named only where the DNA matches it firmly. Clone size is not always given. Where it is, it says once, few, many or a class for expanded clones.

D gene	V gene	J gene	clone size	CDR3 DNA	CDR3 protein
TRBD1	TRBV7-9	TRBJ1-5	many	TGTGCCAGCAGCCCGACAGGGGATAGCAATCAGCCCCAGCATTTT	CASSPTGDSNQPQHF
NA	TRBV7-2	TRBJ1-2	many	TGTGCCAGCAGCGCTCGGACAGCGAACTATGGCTACACCTTC	CASSARTANYGYTF
NA	TRBV3-1	TRBJ1-4	many	TGTGCCAGCAGCCAAGACGAGGAAAAACTGTTTTTT	CASSQDEEKLFF
NA	TRBV28	TRBJ1-1	many	TGTGCCAGCAACAATCAGGGAAGCACTGAAGCTTTCTTT	CASNNQGSTEAFF
NA	TRBV10-3	TRBJ1-1	few	TGTGCCATCAGTGAGTCCAGGGAGGGGACTGAAGCTTTCTTT	CAISESREGTEAFF
NA	TRBV7-2	TRBJ2-7	many	TGTGCCAGCAGCTCAGGGGTAGAATCCTACGAGCAGTACTTC	CASSSGVESYEQYF
NA	TRBV7-2	TRBJ2-3	many	TGTGCCAGCAGCTTCTGGGCAGATACGCAGTATTTT	CASSFWADTQYF
NA	TRBV5-1	TRBJ2-1	many	TGCGCCAGCGCCGGGGGTAGCTCCTACAATGAGCAGTTCTTC	CASAGGSSYNEQFF
NA	TRBV29-1	TRBJ2-7	many	TGCAGCGTTCTTTATACCCCTCGAGGACTAACCTACGAGCAGTACTTC	CSVLYTPRGLTYEQYF
TRBD1	TRBV3-1	TRBJ2-4	NA	TGTGCCAGCAGCCAAGATTCGGGACAGGGGTGGCAGAACATTCAGTACTTC	CASSQDSGQGWQNIQYF
TRBD1	TRBV6-6	TRBJ1-3	many	TGTGCCAGCACCTGGACAGGGGGCCCTGGAAACACCATATATTTT	CASTWTGGPGNTIYF
NA	TRBV18	TRBJ1-5	many	TGTGCCAGCTCACCACTAGGGGGTGCAGCATATAGCAATCAGCCCCAGCATTTT	CASSPLGGAAYSNQPQHF
NA	TRBV20-1	TRBJ1-1	many	TGCAGTGCCCCTGTAGGGACGAACACTGAAGCTTTCTTT	CSAPVGTNTEAFF
NA	TRBV2	TRBJ2-1	many	TGTGCCAGCAGTAACTATTTAAGGGGCGTCGTACGGAATGAGCAGTTCTTC	CASSNYLRGVVRNEQFF
TRBD1	TRBV7-9	TRBJ1-6	many	TGTGCCAGCAGCCGACAGGGTTTTAATTCACCCCTCCACTTT	CASSRQGFNSPLHF
NA	TRBV12-3/TRBV12-4	TRBJ2-7	many	TGTGCCAGCAGTTCCTCGGGGACTCACAGCTCCTACGAGCAGTACTTC	CASSSSGTHSSYEQYF
TRBD1	TRBV6-6	TRBJ1-4	many	TGTGCCAGCAGTCTACCGAAACCGGGACAGAATAATGAAAAACTGTTTTTT	CASSLPKPGQNNEKLFF
TRBD1	TRBV7-2	TRBJ1-1	many	TGTGCCAGCAGCACCCAGGGGGAGATCACTGAAGCTTTCTTT	CASSTQGEITEAFF